The 2 T cell receptor beta chains in this list originate from one sample, sequenced in a study of blood T cells in healthy people across ages. Primed by a sample-barcoded 5' primer and a J-beta primer mix, a second PCR proceeded for roughly 6 to 12 cycles. TCRdb re-derived calls from the 5' RACE reads in MiXCR, one entry per CDR3 protein. The sample holds 500,000 to 650,000 distinct CDR3 sequences; over 25% are singletons and the top ten take about 3.9%. These data were likewise used in another study, on T cells of mothers and their children.

Sequencing was performed on blood. These receptors were collected from a boy aged 2 to 10 in good health.

The chain recombines TRBV5-1 with TRBJ2-1, with 9 bases that match TRBD1. This CDR3 has 15 residues. The germline V gene has CDR1 SGHRS and CDR2 YFSETQ. J lost 2 bases, V lost 4 bases, and 4 bases had no gene match. This chain's CDR3 is CASSGDRVAYNEQFF. In DNA, the CDR3 is TGCGCCAGCAGCGGGGACAGGGTAGCCTACAATGAGCAGTTCTTC.

The chain links TRBV5-1 to TRBJ2-1; a possible D gene is TRBD1 (5 bases). Matching the DNA end better, TRBJ2-5 makes the J call doubtful. The CDR3 is made up of 15 amino acids. The germline CDR1 and CDR2 sequences are SGHRS and YFSETQ. CDR3 sequence: CASSLGGAREETQYF. The CDR3 region has the DNA TGCGCCAGCAGCTTGGGGGGCGCTCGGGAAGAGACCCAGTACTTC.